What follows are 17 T cell receptor beta chains derived from one specimen sequenced in a study of T-cell reconstitution after alpha-beta-depleted transplantation in children. Unique molecular identifiers were incorporated during preparation of the TCRbeta library. TCRdb reprocessed the PCR reads via MiXCR and lists one record per CDR3 protein. This sample yields about 250,000 distinct CDR3 sequences, of which about 24% are seen a single time; about 4.8% belongs to the top ten. Sequenced material: PBMCs, mostly from graft donor cells, taken 360 days after TCRalphabeta/CD19-depleted stem cell transplant. The receptors were gathered from a female patient under 10 years old who had a stem cell transplant for congenital amegakaryocytic thrombocytopenia, so the T cells may come from the graft donor.

This clonotype was seen repeatedly, ten times or more. The genes are TRBV5-1 and TRBJ2-3, with 11 bases aligning to TRBD2. This CDR3 has 14 residues. Trimming cost V 1 base and J 5 bases; bases outside gene matches: 0. Per germline, CDR1 SGHRS and CDR2 YFSETQ. The CDR3 region is CASSLTSGRDTQYF. DNA for the CDR3: TGCGCCAGCAGCTTGACTAGCGGGAGAGATACGCAGTATTTT.

With respect to this clonotype: Germline is not matched at one junction end, which may reflect a read error. This chain uses TRBV5-8 with TRBJ1-1; D call uncertain. The CDR3 runs 12 residues. Germline CDR1 is SGHTS and CDR2 is YDEGEE. The CDR3 loop reads CARSLLVTEAFF. In DNA form, the CDR3 reads TGTGCCAGGAGCTTGTTGGTAACTGAAGCTTTCTTT.

This clonotype turned up a few times. This chain links TRBV12-3 or TRBV12-4 with TRBJ1-6; 8 nucleotides match TRBD1. The CDR3 runs to 13 residues. V was pared by 7 bases and J by 10 bases, with 6 bases of the junction left unmatched. CDR3 DNA: TGTGCCAGCAAGGACAGGGCTTTGTCACCCCTCCACTTT. Encoded protein: CASKDRALSPLHF.

The chain recombines TRBV12-3 or TRBV12-4 with TRBJ1-1; 8 positions match TRBD1. The V and J ends lost 6 bases and 10 bases, in that order; junction bases with no gene match: 4. The CDR3 consists of 11 residues. DNA for the CDR3: TGTGCCAGCAGGCAGGGGGCAGGAGCTTTCTTT. Protein: CASRQGAGAFF.

This clonotype was counted between two and nine times. The chain uses TRBV24-1 and TRBJ2-1, with unresolved D. This CDR3 has 11 amino acids. CDR1 KGHDR and CDR2 SFDVKD come from the germline V gene. V gave up 9 bases and J gave up 8 bases, with 10 bases separating them. CDR3 loop: CATGRPDEQFF. CDR3 nucleotide sequence: TGTGCCACCGGGCGGCCAGATGAGCAGTTCTTC.

The chain links TRBV24-1 to TRBJ1-5; 10 bases are a match to TRBD1. With V trimmed by 3 bases and J by 7 bases, 5 bases remained unmatched. The germline gives CDR1 KGHDR, CDR2 SFDVKD. There are 15 residues in the CDR3. CDR3 residues: CATSDRTGGGQPQHF. The CDR3 DNA reads TGTGCCACCAGTGATCGGACAGGGGGTGGGCAGCCCCAGCATTTT.

The gene calls are TRBV4-1 and TRBJ2-2; D is undetermined. Germline V gives CDR1 MGHRA, CDR2 YSYEKL. The CDR3 extends over 19 amino acids. Deletions cut 1 base from V and 6 bases from J, with 24 bases between. The CDR3 loop reads CASSQGYRLHPILAGELFF. CDR3 in DNA: TGCGCCAGCAGCCAAGGCTATAGGCTACACCCCATTCTGGCCGGGGAGCTGTTTTTT.

CDR3 residues: CSAPELADFTDTQYF. The CDR3 bases are TGCAGTGCCCCTGAGCTAGCGGATTTCACAGATACGCAGTATTTT. The rearrangement joins TRBV20-1 to TRBJ2-3; 7 bases align to TRBD2. V lost 6 bases to trimming and J lost 2 bases; unmatched junction nucleotides: 11. Germline CDR1 DFQATT, CDR2 SNEGSKA (reference sequence). The CDR3 length is 15 residues.

This clonotype was detected a few times. The chain uses TRBV20-1 and TRBJ2-7; 8 bases map to TRBD2. With 6 bases clipped from V and 7 bases from J, the junction kept 11 bases outside the gene matches. Germline CDR1 and CDR2: DFQATT and SNEGSKA (reference sequence). The CDR3 is 13 residues long. CDR3 in DNA: TGCAGTGCCGAGCGGGAGACGGGAGGGGAGCAGTACTTC. Translation: CSAERETGGEQYF.

This clonotype was counted only a few times. The V call is TRBV10-3, the J call TRBJ1-2; D is undetermined. CDR1 and CDR2 (germline): ENHRY, SYGVKD. Trimming removed 2 bases at V and 4 bases at J, with 11 bases between. The CDR3 consists of 14 residues. CDR3 sequence reads: CAISEGLGGYGYTF. The CDR3 DNA is TGTGCCATCAGTGAGGGGCTAGGCGGCTATGGCTACACCTTC.

This chain links TRBV4-1 with TRBJ2-7; 9 nucleotides line up with TRBD2. The CDR3 contains 15 residues. CDR1 is MGHRA, CDR2 YSYEKL, per germline. Germline trimming cut 4 bases from V and 1 base from J; bases unmatched to any gene: 5. Here the CDR3 DNA reads TGCGCCAGCAGCCCCGGACTAGCGAATTCCTACGAGCAGTACTTC. Its protein product is CASSPGLANSYEQYF.

The rearrangement links TRBV29-1 to TRBJ2-1, with D possibly being TRBD1 or TRBD2 (7 bases each). This CDR3 is 14 amino acids long. CDR1 is SQVTM, CDR2 ANQGSEA, per germline. V was trimmed by 7 bases and J by 3 bases, leaving 16 bases between them. In DNA form, the CDR3 reads TGCAGCGCTGACAGGGAGGGAGACTACAATGAGCAGTTCTTC. Protein sequence: CSADREGDYNEQFF.

Only a few counts were recorded for this clonotype. In nucleotides, the CDR3 is TGCGCCAGCAGCCAGACAGGGGGTTATGAGGTCGGGACCCAGTACTTC. Translating gives CASSQTGGYEVGTQYF. This rearrangement joins TRBV4-1 to TRBJ2-5; 9 bases line up with TRBD1. CDR1 and CDR2 (germline): MGHRA, YSYEKL. V shed 3 bases and J 7 bases; nucleotides not matched to a gene: 12. This CDR3 contains 16 residues.

In its sample, this clonotype was seen a few times. V and J are TRBV7-9 and TRBJ2-2; unclear D gene. Germline loops: CDR1 SEHNR, CDR2 FQNEAQ (reference sequence). Trimming shortened V by 7 bases and J by 7 bases, and 4 bases separated the two germline ends. This CDR3 region has 10 residues. The CDR3 loop reads CASTLGELFF. The CDR3 bases are TGTGCCAGCACGCTCGGGGAGCTGTTTTTT.

The V gene is TRBV5-4, the J gene TRBJ2-7; D is tentatively TRBD1 or TRBD2 (7 bases each). Trimming stripped 5 bases from V and 5 bases from J, with 20 bases between. This CDR3 has 15 amino acids. CDR1 is SGHNT, CDR2 YYREEE, per germline (reference sequence). This chain's CDR3 is CASRQGGSGRNEQYF. The CDR3 region has the DNA TGTGCCAGCAGACAAGGGGGCTCCGGGAGGAACGAGCAGTACTTC.

This clonotype was seen more than once but under ten times. The chain carries TRBV5-1 and TRBJ1-3; D uncertain. V gave up 1 base and J gave up 0 bases, with 8 bases separating them. Per germline, CDR1 SGHRS and CDR2 YFSETQ. The CDR3 is 15 residues long. CDR3: CASSLTASSGNTIYF. For the CDR3, the DNA is TGCGCCAGCAGCTTGACAGCGAGCTCTGGAAACACCATATATTTT.

J is TRBJ1-1 and V is TRBV4-2, with 10 bases identical to TRBD1. Germline loops: CDR1 LGHNA, CDR2 YNFKEQ. This CDR3 has 17 residues. V trimming: 2 bases; J trimming: 5 bases; junction bases outside the gene matches: 11. The CDR3, as DNA: TGTGCCAGCAGCCAATCGGGACAGGGGATTGTTCGGACTGAAGCTTTCTTT. Encoded protein: CASSQSGQGIVRTEAFF.